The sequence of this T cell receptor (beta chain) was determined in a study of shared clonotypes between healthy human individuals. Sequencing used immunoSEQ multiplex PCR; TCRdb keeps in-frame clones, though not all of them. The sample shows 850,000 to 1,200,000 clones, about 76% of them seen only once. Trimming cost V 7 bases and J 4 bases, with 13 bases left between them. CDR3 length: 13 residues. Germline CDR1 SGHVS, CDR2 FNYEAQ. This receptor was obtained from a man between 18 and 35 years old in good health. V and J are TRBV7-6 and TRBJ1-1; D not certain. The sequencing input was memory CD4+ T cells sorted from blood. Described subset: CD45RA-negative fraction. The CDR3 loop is CASTQRAGTEAFF. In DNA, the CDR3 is TGTGCCAGCACTCAGAGGGCCGGCACTGAAGCTTTCTTT.